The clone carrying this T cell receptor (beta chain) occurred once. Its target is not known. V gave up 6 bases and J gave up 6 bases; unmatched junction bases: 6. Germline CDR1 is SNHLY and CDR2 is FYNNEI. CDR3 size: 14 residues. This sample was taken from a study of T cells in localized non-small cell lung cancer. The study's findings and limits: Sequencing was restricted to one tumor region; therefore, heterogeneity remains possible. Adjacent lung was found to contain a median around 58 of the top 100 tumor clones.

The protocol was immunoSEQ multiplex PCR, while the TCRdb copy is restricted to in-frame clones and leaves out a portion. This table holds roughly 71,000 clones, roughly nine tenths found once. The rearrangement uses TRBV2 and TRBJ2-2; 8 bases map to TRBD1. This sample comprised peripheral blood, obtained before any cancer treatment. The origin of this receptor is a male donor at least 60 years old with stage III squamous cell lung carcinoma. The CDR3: CASRQQGAAGELFF. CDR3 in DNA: TGTGCCAGCAGGCAGCAGGGGGCGGCCGGGGAGCTGTTTTTT.